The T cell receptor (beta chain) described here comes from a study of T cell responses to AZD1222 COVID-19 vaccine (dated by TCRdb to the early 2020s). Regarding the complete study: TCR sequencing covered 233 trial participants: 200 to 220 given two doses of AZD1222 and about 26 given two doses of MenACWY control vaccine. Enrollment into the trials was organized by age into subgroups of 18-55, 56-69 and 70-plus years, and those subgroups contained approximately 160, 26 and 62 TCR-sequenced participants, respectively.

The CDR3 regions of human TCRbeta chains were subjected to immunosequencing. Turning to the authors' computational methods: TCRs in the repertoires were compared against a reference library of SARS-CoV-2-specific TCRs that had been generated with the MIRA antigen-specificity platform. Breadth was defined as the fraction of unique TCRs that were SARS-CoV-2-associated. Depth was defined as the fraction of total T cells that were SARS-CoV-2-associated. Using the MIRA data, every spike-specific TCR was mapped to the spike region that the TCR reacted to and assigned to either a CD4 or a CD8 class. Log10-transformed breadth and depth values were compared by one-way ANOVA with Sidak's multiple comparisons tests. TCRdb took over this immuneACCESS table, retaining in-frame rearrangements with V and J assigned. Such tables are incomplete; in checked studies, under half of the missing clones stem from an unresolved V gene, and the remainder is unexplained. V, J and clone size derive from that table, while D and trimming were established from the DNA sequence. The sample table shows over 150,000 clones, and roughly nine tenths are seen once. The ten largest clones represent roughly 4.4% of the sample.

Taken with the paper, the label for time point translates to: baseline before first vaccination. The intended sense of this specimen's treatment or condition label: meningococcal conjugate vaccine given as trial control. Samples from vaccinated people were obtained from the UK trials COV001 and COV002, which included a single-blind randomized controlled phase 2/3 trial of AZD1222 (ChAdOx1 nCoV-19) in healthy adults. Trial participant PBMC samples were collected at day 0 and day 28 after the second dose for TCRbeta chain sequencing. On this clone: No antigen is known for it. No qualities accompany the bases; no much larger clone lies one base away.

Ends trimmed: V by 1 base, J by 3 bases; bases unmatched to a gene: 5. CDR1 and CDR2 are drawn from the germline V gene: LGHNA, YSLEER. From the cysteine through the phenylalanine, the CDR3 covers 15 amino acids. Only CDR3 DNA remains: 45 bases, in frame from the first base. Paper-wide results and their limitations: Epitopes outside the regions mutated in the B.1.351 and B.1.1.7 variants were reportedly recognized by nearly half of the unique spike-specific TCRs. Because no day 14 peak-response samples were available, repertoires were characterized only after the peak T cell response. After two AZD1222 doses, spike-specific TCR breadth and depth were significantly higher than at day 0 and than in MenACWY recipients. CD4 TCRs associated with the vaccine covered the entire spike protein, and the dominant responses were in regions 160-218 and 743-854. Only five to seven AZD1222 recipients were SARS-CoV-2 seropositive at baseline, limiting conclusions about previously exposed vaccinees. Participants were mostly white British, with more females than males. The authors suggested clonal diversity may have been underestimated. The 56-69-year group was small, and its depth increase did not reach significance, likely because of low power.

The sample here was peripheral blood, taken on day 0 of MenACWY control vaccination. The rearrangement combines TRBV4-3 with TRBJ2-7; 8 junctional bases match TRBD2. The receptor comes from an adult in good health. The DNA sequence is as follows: TGCGCCAGCAGCCAAGCGGTAGCGGGAAGCTACGAGCAGTACTTC. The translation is CASSQAVAGSYEQYF.